A single sample gave rise to the 21 T cell receptor beta chains below, sequenced in a study of vaccination and CD4 T cells after COVID-19. Treatment indicated: roughly 10-day PBMC culture with coronavirus spike peptide pools or control peptides (ViraFEST assay). During the years 2011-2018, before the COVID-19 pandemic, the unexposed donor's CD4+ T cells were collected. Antigens for these TCRs are unknown. Sequencing of cultured CD4+ T cell DNA used the Oncomine TCR Beta short-read assay. TCRdb analysed the PCR reads with MiXCR anew, one entry per CDR3 protein. The sample shows several thousand distinct CDR3 sequences, 30% to 40% of them seen only once. Specimen: CD4+ T cells from blood, cultured in vitro. All receptors come from a human donor in good health.

Only a few counts were recorded for this clonotype. The gene calls are TRBV15 and TRBJ1-2; 7 nucleotides line up with TRBD1. In germline, CDR1 is LNHNV, CDR2 YYDKDF (reference sequence). The CDR3 is made up of 16 amino acids. The V gene end was trimmed by 1 base and the J gene end by 0 bases; junction bases not matched to a gene: 5. The CDR3 region is CATSRAGTATNYGYTF. DNA for the CDR3: TGTGCCACCAGCAGAGCCGGGACAGCAACTAACTATGGCTACACCTTC.

This clonotype showed up just a few times. This chain links TRBV20-1 with TRBJ1-2; TRBD1 aligns across 7 bases. The CDR3 contains 12 residues. Trimming cost V 5 bases and J 6 bases; bases outside gene matches: 6. The germline V gene has CDR1 DFQATT and CDR2 SNEGSKA (reference sequence). Here the CDR3 reads CSASDRRNGYTF. CDR3 DNA sequence: TGCAGTGCTTCGGACAGGCGCAATGGCTACACCTTC.

This clonotype was picked up a small number of times. The chain has TRBV12-3 or TRBV12-4 and TRBJ2-5; D uncertain. Trimming pared 3 bases from V and 2 bases from J, leaving 7 bases between. The CDR3 extends over 13 amino acids. DNA of the CDR3: TGTGCCAGCAGTTTGGGCAGTCAAGAGACCCAGTACTTC. It codes for CASSLGSQETQYF.

This clonotype was observed a few times. The genes are TRBV20-1 and TRBJ1-5, with TRBD1 identical over 7 bases. The junction had 11 bases not matched to a gene; V was cut back by 0 bases and J by 6 bases. The CDR3 is made up of 16 amino acids. Germline assignment: CDR1 DFQATT and CDR2 SNEGSKA (reference sequence). CDR3 sequence reads: CSAREPPAQGRQPQHF. The CDR3 nucleotides read TGCAGTGCTAGAGAACCACCCGCACAGGGGCGTCAGCCCCAGCATTTT.

CDR3 sequence: CASGSGLVWETQYF. CDR3 DNA sequence: TGTGCTAGTGGTTCCGGCCTGGTCTGGGAGACCCAGTACTTC. The J gene is TRBJ2-5, the V gene TRBV12-5; no clear D gene. Germline V gene sequence: CDR1 LGHNT, CDR2 FRNRAP. Between the trimmed V and J ends, which lost 4 bases and 5 bases, there was a span of 14 bases. The CDR3 loop spans 14 amino acids.

The chain links TRBV4-1 to TRBJ1-2, with TRBD1 identical over 8 bases. Germline CDR1 MGHRA, CDR2 YSYEKL. The junction had 5 bases not matched to a gene; V was cut back by 0 bases and J by 8 bases. This CDR3 has 14 residues. The CDR3 DNA follows: TGCGCCAGCAGCCAAGATCAGGGGGCGGGGGGCTACACCTTC. Translation: CASSQDQGAGGYTF.

This clonotype is medium-sized in the sample. The chain uses TRBV27 and TRBJ1-1, with 8 bases lining up with TRBD1. This CDR3 is 15 amino acids long. Germline CDR1 reads MNHEY; CDR2 reads SMNVEV (reference sequence). V trimming: 2 bases; J trimming: 11 bases; junction bases outside the gene matches: 13. Here the CDR3 DNA reads TGTGCCAGCAGTTTAACCAACGACAGGGGCGGCGGGGCTTTCTTT. It is translated as CASSLTNDRGGGAFF.

The chain employs TRBV20-1 and TRBJ2-7; 11 bases are shared with TRBD2. CDR1 and CDR2 from the germline V gene are DFQATT and SNEGSKA (reference sequence). The J segment lost 8 bases and the V segment lost 4 bases, leaving 13 bases of the junction unmatched. The CDR3 has 15 residues. CDR3 nucleotides: TGCAGTGCTACATCCGGGACTAGCGGTCTACGGCAGCAGTACTTC. It is translated as CSATSGTSGLRQQYF.

This chain connects TRBV27 to TRBJ1-1, with 7 bases that match TRBD1. Germline assignment: CDR1 MNHEY and CDR2 SMNVEV (reference sequence). The junction had 13 bases not matched to a gene; V was cut back by 4 bases and J by 5 bases. This CDR3 comprises 16 residues. The CDR3 DNA sequence: TGTGCCAGCAGTTCCTTCCCGACAGGGCAAGGTACTGAAGCTTTCTTT. Translating it yields CASSSFPTGQGTEAFF.

The V and J genes are TRBV20-1 and TRBJ2-1, with 9 bases matching TRBD2. J lost 14 bases, V lost 6 bases, and 11 bases had no gene match. The CDR3 totals 12 residues. Per the germline V gene, CDR1 is DFQATT and CDR2 is SNEGSKA (reference sequence). CDR3 coding DNA: TGCAGTGCGCGAAATCTAGCGGGGTCAAAGTTCTTC. Translating it yields CSARNLAGSKFF.

This chain uses TRBV20-1 with TRBJ1-1, with D possibly being TRBD1 (5 bases). From germline, CDR1 is DFQATT and CDR2 SNEGSKA (reference sequence). The germline V and J ends were trimmed by 3 bases and 5 bases, with 13 bases remaining between them. This CDR3 spans 13 amino acids. CDR3: CSARATAETEAFF. The CDR3 DNA reads TGCAGTGCTAGGGCGACAGCTGAAACTGAAGCTTTCTTT.

V is TRBV7-2 and J is TRBJ2-5; D call uncertain. Trimming stripped 5 bases from V and 1 base from J, with 2 bases between. Germline V gives CDR1 SGHTA, CDR2 FQGNSA. The CDR3 is 11 residues long. The CDR3 loop is CASSSQETQYF. CDR3 in DNA: TGTGCCAGCAGCAGCCAAGAGACCCAGTACTTC.

This clonotype was seen more than once but under ten times. The rearrangement links TRBV6-5 to TRBJ1-1; D not resolved. This CDR3 region has 14 residues. Germline CDR1 is MNHEY and CDR2 is SVGAGI. The ends were cut back, 4 bases at V and 4 bases at J, with 13 bases in the middle. This chain's CDR3 is CASSFSSGGTEAFF. The CDR3 DNA reads as TGTGCCAGCAGTTTCTCGTCTGGAGGCACTGAAGCTTTCTTT.

The chain has TRBV9 and TRBJ1-1; D gene uncertain. V dropped 4 bases and J dropped 4 bases, with 14 bases sitting between them. Germline CDR1 and CDR2: SGDLS and YYNGEE. This CDR3 spans 14 amino acids. CDR3 amino acids: CASSPWSTSTEAFF. CDR3 in DNA: TGTGCCAGCAGCCCCTGGTCCACGAGCACTGAAGCTTTCTTT.

This clonotype was counted between two and nine times. The chain joins TRBV19 to TRBJ2-1; 10 positions match TRBD1. This CDR3 contains 14 residues. The germline V gene encodes CDR1 LNHDA and CDR2 SQIVND (reference sequence). With 7 bases clipped from V and 6 bases from J, the junction kept 6 bases outside the gene matches. In DNA, the CDR3 is TGTGCCAGTAAGGAGCGGGACAGGGGCAATGAGCAGTTCTTC. Its translation is CASKERDRGNEQFF.

This clonotype was seen more than once but under ten times. This chain joins TRBV6-1 and TRBJ1-3; D not certain. Germline V gene data show CDR1 as MNHNS and CDR2 as SASEGT. V lost 2 bases and J 10 bases, leaving 6 bases between the germline ends. CDR3 length: 11 amino acids. Written as DNA, the CDR3 is TGTGCCAGCAGTGAACTGGTGACCATATATTTT. This encodes CASSELVTIYF.

The chain couples TRBV6-1 to TRBJ2-1, with TRBD2 matching over 11 bases. J lost 0 bases, V lost 4 bases, and 5 bases had no gene match. CDR1 and CDR2 from the germline V gene are MNHNS and SASEGT. The length of the CDR3 is 17 residues. CDR3 DNA sequence: TGTGCCAGCAGTGTAGCGGGGGGGCCCCGCTCCTACAATGAGCAGTTCTTC. Translation gives CASSVAGGPRSYNEQFF.

This clonotype was picked up a small number of times. The V call is TRBV4-1, the J call TRBJ1-1, with D perhaps matching TRBD1 (6 bases). The CDR3 has 14 residues. Per the germline V gene, CDR1 is MGHRA and CDR2 is YSYEKL. V was pared by 3 bases and J by 0 bases, with 8 bases between. CDR3 nucleotides: TGCGCCAGCAGCCAGGGACATTTGAACACTGAAGCTTTCTTT. Translation: CASSQGHLNTEAFF.

Worth noting for this clonotype: One junction end does not reproduce the germline sequence, and a read error may be involved. The chain joins TRBV19 to TRBJ1-1; 11 nucleotides align to TRBD1. The length of the CDR3 is 15 residues. Germline lookup yields CDR1 LNHDA and CDR2 SQIVND (reference sequence). The CDR3 sequence: CASRIGTGGNTEAFF. CDR3 bases: TGTGCCAGTAGGATAGGGACAGGGGGGAACACTGAAGCTTTCTTT.

Only a few counts were recorded for this clonotype. The gene calls are TRBV6-1 and TRBJ1-1, with D tentatively TRBD1 (5 bases). The germline gives CDR1 MNHNS, CDR2 SASEGT. The CDR3 totals 13 residues. Deletions cut 6 bases from V and 11 bases from J, with 19 bases between. CDR3 bases: TGTGCCAGCAGCAAAAGACAGCCCCTGGAGGCTTTCTTT. Its translation is CASSKRQPLEAFF.

DNA of the CDR3: TGCAGTGCCTTGCGGGGGGGAGACCGCACAGATACGCAGTATTTT. This translates into CSALRGGDRTDTQYF. This chain connects TRBV20-1 to TRBJ2-3, with TRBD2 matching over 9 bases. Germline trimming cut 6 bases from V and 1 base from J; bases unmatched to any gene: 8. Germline V gene data show CDR1 as DFQATT and CDR2 as SNEGSKA (reference sequence). The CDR3 loop spans 15 amino acids.